One sample yielded the 11 T cell receptor beta chains listed below, sequenced in a study of cytomegalovirus exposure and HLA in healthy donors. In the PCR, 60 Vbeta and 13 Jbeta primers were used. Assay: immunoSEQ multiplex PCR; the TCRdb copy retains only in-frame clones and omits some. This table has around 220,000 clones, around 83% appearing once. The sequenced material came from PBMCs. The receptors stem from a girl under 18 in good health and CMV-seronegative.

The J gene is TRBJ1-5, the V gene TRBV19, with 8 nucleotides matching TRBD1. Germline CDR1 reads LNHDA; CDR2 reads SQIVND (reference sequence). V was pared by 0 bases and J by 1 base, with 8 bases of the junction left unmatched. The CDR3 contains 18 residues. The DNA for the CDR3 is TGTGCCAGTAGTATAGACCGGACAGGGAAGAACAGCAATCAGCCCCAGCATTTT. It specifies CASSIDRTGKNSNQPQHF.

This clone has just a few counts. The chain has TRBV27 and TRBJ1-1; D is unresolved. The CDR3 consists of 14 residues. Germline assignment: CDR1 MNHEY and CDR2 SMNVEV (reference sequence). Trimming left V 6 bases short and J 0 bases short, with 11 bases between. This CDR3 is CASSFRRVNTEAFF. CDR3 bases: TGTGCCAGCAGCTTTAGGAGGGTGAACACTGAAGCTTTCTTT.

This chain links TRBV6-6 with TRBJ1-5, with 11 bases aligning to TRBD1. CDR1 is MNHNY, CDR2 SVGAGI, per germline (reference sequence). Unmatched junction bases numbered 0, after V lost 4 bases and J lost 4 bases. The CDR3 is 14 amino acids. The CDR3 region has the DNA TGTGCCAGCAGTTGGGACAGGGGGAATCAGCCCCAGCATTTT. It codes for CASSWDRGNQPQHF.

The chain joins TRBV7-8 to TRBJ2-1; 7 nucleotides line up with TRBD2. CDR3 length: 16 amino acids. V shed 1 base and J 2 bases; nucleotides not matched to a gene: 5. Per the germline V gene, CDR1 is SGHVS and CDR2 is FQNEAQ. CDR3 DNA: TGTGCCAGCAGCTTAGAAGGTGGGGGGGCCTACAATGAGCAGTTCTTC. Protein sequence: CASSLEGGGAYNEQFF. Full variable domain (remainder filled in from reference TRBV7-8 and TRBJ2-1): GAGVSQSPRYKVAKRGQDVALRCDPISGHVSLFWYQQALGQGPEFLTYFQNEAQLDKSGLPSDRFFAERPEGSVSTLKIQRTQQEDSAVYLCASSLEGGGAYNEQFFGPGTRLTVL.

The genes are TRBV5-1 and TRBJ1-2; TRBD1 might be the D (6 bases). CDR1 SGHRS and CDR2 YFSETQ come from the germline V gene. Between the trimmed V and J ends, which lost 4 bases and 8 bases, there was a span of 18 bases. This CDR3 comprises 14 residues. Written as DNA, the CDR3 is TGCGCCAGCAGCAAGGACAGCTCGGGGGGGGGCTACACCTTC. Translation: CASSKDSSGGGYTF.

The rearrangement links TRBV28 to TRBJ1-2; D remains unclear. This CDR3 contains 12 residues. CDR1 and CDR2 from the germline V gene are MDHEN and SYDVKM. V lost 6 bases and J lost 7, with 12 bases in between. The CDR3 DNA is TGTGCCAGCAGGTCGGTCGGGGTTGGCTACACCTTC. It translates to CASRSVGVGYTF.

In its sample, this clone was seen once. The J gene is TRBJ1-1, the V gene TRBV28; 8 bases map to TRBD1. The CDR3 is 13 residues long. The V and J ends lost 1 base and 10 bases, in that order; junction bases with no gene match: 5. Germline CDR1 MDHEN, CDR2 SYDVKM. The CDR3 nucleotides are TGTGCCAGCAGTTTATCCGGGACAGGCTCAGCTTTCTTT. This translates into CASSLSGTGSAFF.

This rearrangement joins TRBV6-5 to TRBJ2-1; tentative D call: TRBD2 (5 bases). The CDR3 is made up of 16 amino acids. V gave up 2 bases and J gave up 8 bases, with 19 bases separating them. Germline V lookup: CDR1 MNHEY, CDR2 SVGAGI. The CDR3 region is CASSYVGVPKRDEQFF. The CDR3 coding sequence is TGTGCCAGCAGTTACGTCGGGGTTCCAAAGCGTGATGAGCAGTTCTTC.

This chain links TRBV30 with TRBJ2-4; 8 positions agree with TRBD1. The germline CDR1 and CDR2 sequences are GTSNPN and SVGIG (reference sequence). Unmatched junction bases numbered 1, after V lost 3 bases and J lost 6 bases. The CDR3 is 12 amino acids. For the CDR3, the DNA is TGTGCCTGGAGCACAGGGGGAAACATTCAGTACTTC. It specifies CAWSTGGNIQYF.

The chain uses TRBV27 and TRBJ2-1; 7 positions agree with TRBD2. The CDR3 is 16 residues long. The V gene end was trimmed by 0 bases and the J gene end by 3 bases; junction bases not matched to a gene: 5. Germline CDR1 reads MNHEY; CDR2 reads SMNVEV (reference sequence). This CDR3 is CASSLSQRGSYNEQFF. The CDR3 DNA sequence: TGTGCCAGCAGTTTATCGCAGCGGGGAAGCTACAATGAGCAGTTCTTC.

The chain recombines TRBV7-4 with TRBJ2-3; perhaps TRBD1 as D (5 bases). Germline CDR1 and CDR2: SGHVT and SQSDAQ. Trimming took off 3 bases at V and 2 bases at J, with 15 bases between the two ends. This CDR3 is 16 amino acids long. The CDR3 spells CASSFIETDNTDTQYF. DNA of the CDR3: TGTGCCAGCAGCTTCATAGAGACAGACAACACAGATACGCAGTATTTT.